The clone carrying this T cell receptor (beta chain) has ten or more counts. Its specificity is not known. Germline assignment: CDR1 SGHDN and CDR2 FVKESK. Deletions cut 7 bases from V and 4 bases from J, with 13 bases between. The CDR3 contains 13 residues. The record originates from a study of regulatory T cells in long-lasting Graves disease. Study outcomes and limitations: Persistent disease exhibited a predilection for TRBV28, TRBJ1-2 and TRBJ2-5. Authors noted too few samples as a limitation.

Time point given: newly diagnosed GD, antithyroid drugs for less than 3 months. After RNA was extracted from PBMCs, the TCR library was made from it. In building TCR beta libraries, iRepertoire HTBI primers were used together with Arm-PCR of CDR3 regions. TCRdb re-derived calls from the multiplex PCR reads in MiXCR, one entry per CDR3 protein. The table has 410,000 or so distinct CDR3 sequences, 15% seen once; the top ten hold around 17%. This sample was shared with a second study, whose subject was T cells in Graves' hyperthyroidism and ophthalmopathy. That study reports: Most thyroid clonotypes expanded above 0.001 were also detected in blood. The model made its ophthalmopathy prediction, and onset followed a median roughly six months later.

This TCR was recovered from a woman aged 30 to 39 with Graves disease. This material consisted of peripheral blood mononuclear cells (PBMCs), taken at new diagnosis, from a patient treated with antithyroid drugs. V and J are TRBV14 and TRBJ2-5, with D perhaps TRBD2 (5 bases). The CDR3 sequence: CASNRREGETQYF. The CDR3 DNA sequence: TGTGCCAGCAACCGCCGTGAGGGAGAGACCCAGTACTTC.